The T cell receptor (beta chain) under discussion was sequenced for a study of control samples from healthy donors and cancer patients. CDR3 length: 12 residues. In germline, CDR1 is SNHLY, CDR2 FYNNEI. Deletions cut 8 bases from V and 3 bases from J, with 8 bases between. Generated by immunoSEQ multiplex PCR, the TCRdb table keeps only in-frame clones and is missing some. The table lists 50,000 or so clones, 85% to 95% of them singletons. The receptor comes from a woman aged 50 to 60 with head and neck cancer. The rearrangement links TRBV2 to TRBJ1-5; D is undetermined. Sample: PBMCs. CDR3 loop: CASGQDNQPQHF. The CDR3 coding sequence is TGTGCCAGCGGGCAGGACAATCAGCCCCAGCATTTT. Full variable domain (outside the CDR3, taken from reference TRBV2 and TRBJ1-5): EPEVTQTPSHQVTQMGQEVILRCVPISNHLYFYWYRQILGQKVEFLVSFYNNEISEKSEIFDDQFSVERPDGSNFTLKIRSTKLEDSAMYFCASGQDNQPQHFGDGTRLSIL.